The 9 T cell receptor beta chains below were found in one sample sequenced in a study of Graves' ophthalmopathy and Graves' hyperthyroidism (dated by TCRdb to 2016 to 2019). These reads were obtained on an Illumina HiSeq 2000. TCR beta CDR3 regions were amplified from RNA transcripts for repertoire sequencing. The first round of RT-PCR was done with HTBI primers and the Qiagen OneStep RT-PCR kit, and was followed by a second round of multiplex PCR, then size selection and purification. TCRdb reworked the public reads: Q25 trimming with fastp, MiXCR clone assembly, productive beta chains retained. Every entry covers one CDR3 protein and lists the most common genes and DNA from its rows. The sample profile shows around 1,200,000 distinct CDR3 sequences; roughly 35% of them were found once. The top ten clones comprise 11% of the sample. Material for sequencing was peripheral blood or thyroid tissue (not recorded which). These receptors were obtained from an adult man with Graves' hyperthyroidism.

This clonotype was detected only a few times. This rearrangement joins TRBV6-5 to TRBJ2-7; tentative D call: TRBD1 (6 bases). The V end lost 6 bases, the J end lost 4 bases, and 13 bases lay between the germline ends. CDR3 length: 13 residues. Germline V gene sequence: CDR1 MNHEY, CDR2 SVGAGI. Here the CDR3 reads CASRIEDRYEQYF. Written as DNA, the CDR3 is TGTGCCAGCAGGATAGAGGACAGATACGAGCAGTACTTC.

The chain carries TRBV7-2 and TRBJ1-1, with D unresolved. The CDR3 runs to 14 residues. Looked up from germline, CDR1 is SGHTA and CDR2 is FQGNSA. V dropped 2 bases and J dropped 7 bases, with 14 bases sitting between them. The DNA for the CDR3 is TGTGCCAGCAGCTTATTCGGGGTGGCCCTTGAAGCTTTCTTT. Translation: CASSLFGVALEAFF.

This clonotype was seen at least ten times. This rearrangement joins TRBV7-9 to TRBJ1-2, with a weak D call TRBD1 (5 bases). CDR3 size: 16 residues. Germline V gene sequence: CDR1 SEHNR, CDR2 FQNEAQ (reference sequence). V dropped 5 bases and J dropped 4 bases, with 20 bases sitting between them. The DNA of the CDR3 is TGTGCCAGCAGCCCACCTGCATTCCCAGGGAGCTATGGCTACACCTTC. It codes for CASSPPAFPGSYGYTF.

The chain couples TRBV7-9 to TRBJ2-2; 15 bases line up with TRBD2. This CDR3 is 18 amino acids long. V gave up 5 bases and J gave up 7 bases; unmatched junction bases: 11. Germline V gene lookup returns CDR1 SEHNR and CDR2 FQNEAQ (reference sequence). CDR3 DNA sequence: TGTGCCAGCAGCCGGACTAGCGGGAGGGCCATAAATGGCGGGGAGCTGTTTTTT. The encoded protein is CASSRTSGRAINGGELFF.

The rearrangement joins TRBV12-3 or TRBV12-4 to TRBJ1-2; 9 bases map to TRBD1. Unmatched junction bases numbered 3, after V lost 0 bases and J lost 7 bases. The CDR3 totals 14 residues. The CDR3 coding sequence is TGTGCCAGCAGTTTAGCTTGGACAGGGGCTGGCTACACCTTC. It encodes CASSLAWTGAGYTF.

This clonotype was seen ten or more times. The rearrangement joins TRBV20-1 to TRBJ2-5; TRBD1 matches at 8 bases. CDR1 is DFQATT, CDR2 SNEGSKA, per germline (reference sequence). This CDR3 contains 12 residues. The trim removed 7 bases at V and 12 bases at J, leaving 13 bases unmatched. This CDR3 is CSVKTPRGQEYF. The CDR3, as DNA: TGCAGTGTAAAGACCCCAAGGGGACAGGAGTACTTC.

This clonotype was detected a few times. V gene TRBV25-1 combines with J gene TRBJ1-1; D gene uncertain. Per the germline V gene, CDR1 is MGHDK and CDR2 is SYGVNS. V shed 0 bases and J shed 2 bases, with 4 bases lying between them. The CDR3 is 13 residues long. The CDR3 is CASSEYLNTEAFF. The CDR3 nucleotides are TGTGCCAGCAGTGAATATCTAAACACTGAAGCTTTCTTT. The whole variable domain, remainder taken from reference TRBV25-1 and TRBJ1-1, is EADIYQTPRYLVIGTGKKITLECSQTMGHDKMYWYQQDPGMELHLIHYSYGVNSTEKGDLSSESTVSRIRTEHFPLTLESARPSHTSQYLCASSEYLNTEAFFGQGTRLTVV.

This clonotype was counted many times. The V and J genes are TRBV10-3 and TRBJ2-2; 7 bases fit TRBD2. V shed 3 bases, J shed 5 bases, and the junction held 6 bases outside the gene matches. In germline, CDR1 is ENHRY, CDR2 SYGVKD. This CDR3 is built from 15 residues. DNA for the CDR3: TGTGCCATCAGTGATCGGGCGGGAGAAACCGGGGAGCTGTTTTTT. This sequence encodes CAISDRAGETGELFF.

V usage is TRBV7-2 and J usage is TRBJ2-7, with D hard to call. Between the trimmed V and J ends, which lost 5 bases and 0 bases, there was a span of 11 bases. Germline V gene sequence: CDR1 SGHTA, CDR2 FQGNSA. CDR3 length: 14 amino acids. CDR3: CASSTSRSSYEQYF. CDR3 DNA sequence: TGTGCCAGCAGCACAAGCAGGAGCTCCTACGAGCAGTACTTC.